This section outlines one T cell receptor (beta chain) sequence together with its context. The CDR3 runs to 11 residues. Trimming pared 2 bases from V and 10 bases from J, leaving 9 bases between. Germline V CDR1 and CDR2: LGHNA, YNFKEQ. The sample belongs to a study of OX40 agonist ivuxolimab in advanced cancers. Across the whole study: Three patients, one with hepatocellular carcinoma and two with cutaneous melanoma, responded partially.

The method was immunoSEQ multiplex PCR; TCRdb's version includes in-frame clones alone and lacks a portion of them. The sample shows roughly 60,000 clones, about 83% of them seen only once. The receptor's source is an adult with an advanced solid tumor such as melanoma, head and neck, liver or kidney cancer. The sample was CD4+ or CD8+ T cells sorted from blood, taken in a trial of the OX40 agonist ivuxolimab. The chain uses TRBV4-2 and TRBJ2-7; D is perhaps TRBD2 (5 bases). The chain's CDR3 is CASSQRDSQYF. The CDR3 bases are TGTGCCAGCAGCCAACGGGATTCCCAGTACTTC.